This TCR beta chain is drawn from a study of T cell changes during pregnancy in multiple sclerosis. Method: immunoSEQ multiplex PCR; TCRdb's copy keeps in-frame clones and lacks some. The sample shows roughly 20,000 clones, 91% of them seen only once. Germline assignment: CDR1 SGHRS and CDR2 YFSETQ. The CDR3 is made up of 17 amino acids. V gave up 4 bases and J gave up 1 base; unmatched junction bases: 10. Specimen: CD4+ T cells from peripheral blood mononuclear cells, collected in the third trimester of pregnancy. The clonotype originates from a female donor with multiple sclerosis, enrolled in a pregnancy study. V and J are TRBV5-1 and TRBJ2-5, with 10 bases aligning to TRBD1. CDR3 in amino acids: CASSLDPDRGGQETQYF. CDR3 sequence (DNA): TGCGCCAGCAGCCTCGACCCGGACAGGGGGGGCCAAGAGACCCAGTACTTC.